In this sample, the clone carrying this T cell receptor beta chain turned up many times. What it binds is unknown. Germline CDR1 and CDR2: SGHVS and FQNEAQ. The V and J ends lost 1 base and 6 bases, in that order; junction bases with no gene match: 8. The CDR3 is 18 residues long. This sample was included in a study of human T cells and chemical hapten exposure. Broader study findings: Positive correlation was observed between PT1 expanded TCR counts and patch test score.

The time point is: patch test 2, 6 weeks after DPC sensitization. Noted treatment: therapeutic diphenylcyclopropenone sensitization with weekly scalp DPC. Via MiXCR, TCRdb re-called the RACE reads, giving one row per CDR3 protein. The sample has around 100,000 distinct CDR3 sequences; about an eighth are singletons. The chain carries TRBV7-8 and TRBJ2-1, with 14 bases aligning to TRBD2. Material: whole blood, obtained in connection with sensitization to the hapten diphenylcyclopropenone (DPC). The TCR originated in a woman in her thirties or forties with alopecia areata. Some clones in this sample may be carry-over from other donors' samples. This CDR3 reads CASSLVVGTSGRGNEQFF. The CDR3 bases are TGTGCCAGCAGCTTAGTGGTCGGGACTAGCGGGAGAGGCAATGAGCAGTTCTTC.